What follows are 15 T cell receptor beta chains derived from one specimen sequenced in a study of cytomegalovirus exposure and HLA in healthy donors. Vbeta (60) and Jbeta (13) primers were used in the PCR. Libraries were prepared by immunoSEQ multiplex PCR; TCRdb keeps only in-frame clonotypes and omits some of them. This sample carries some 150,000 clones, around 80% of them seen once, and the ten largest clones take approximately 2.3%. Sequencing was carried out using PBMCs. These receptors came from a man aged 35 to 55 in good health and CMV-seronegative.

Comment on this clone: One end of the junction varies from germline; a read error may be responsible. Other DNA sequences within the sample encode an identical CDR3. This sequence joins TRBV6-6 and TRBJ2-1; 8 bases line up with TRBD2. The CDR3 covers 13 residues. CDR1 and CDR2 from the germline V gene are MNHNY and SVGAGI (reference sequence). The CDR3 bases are TGCGCCAGCCGGGGGGGTGGATACAATGAGCAGTTCTTC. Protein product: CASRGGGYNEQFF.

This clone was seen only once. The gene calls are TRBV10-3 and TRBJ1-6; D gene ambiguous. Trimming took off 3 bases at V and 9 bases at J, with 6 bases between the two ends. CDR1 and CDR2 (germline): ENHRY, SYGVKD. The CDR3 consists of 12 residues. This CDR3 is CAISDESSPLHF. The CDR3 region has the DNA TGTGCCATCAGTGATGAGAGTTCACCCCTCCACTTT.

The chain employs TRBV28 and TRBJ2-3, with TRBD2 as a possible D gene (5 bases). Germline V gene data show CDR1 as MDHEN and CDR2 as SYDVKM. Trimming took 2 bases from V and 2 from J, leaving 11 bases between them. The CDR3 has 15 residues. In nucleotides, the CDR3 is TGTGCCAGCAGTTTAAGAGGAGGTAACACAGATACGCAGTATTTT. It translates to CASSLRGGNTDTQYF. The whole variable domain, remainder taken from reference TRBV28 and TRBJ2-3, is DVKVTQSSRYLVKRTGEKVFLECVQDMDHENMFWYRQDPGLGLRLIYFSYDVKMKEKGDIPEGYSVSREKKERFSLILESASTNQTSMYLCASSLRGGNTDTQYFGPGTRLTVL.

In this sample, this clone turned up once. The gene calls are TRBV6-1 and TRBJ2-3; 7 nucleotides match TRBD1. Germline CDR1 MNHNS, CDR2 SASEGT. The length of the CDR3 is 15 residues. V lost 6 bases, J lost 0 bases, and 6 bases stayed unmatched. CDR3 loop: CASSRPTGSTDTQYF. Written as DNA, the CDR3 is TGTGCCAGCAGCCGCCCGACAGGGAGCACAGATACGCAGTATTTT.

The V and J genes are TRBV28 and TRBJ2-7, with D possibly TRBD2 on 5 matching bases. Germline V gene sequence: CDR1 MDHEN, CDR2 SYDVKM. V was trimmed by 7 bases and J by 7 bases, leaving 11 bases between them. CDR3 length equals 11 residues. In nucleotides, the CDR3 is TGTGCCAGCATGAGGGATAAGGAGCAGTACTTC. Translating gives CASMRDKEQYF.

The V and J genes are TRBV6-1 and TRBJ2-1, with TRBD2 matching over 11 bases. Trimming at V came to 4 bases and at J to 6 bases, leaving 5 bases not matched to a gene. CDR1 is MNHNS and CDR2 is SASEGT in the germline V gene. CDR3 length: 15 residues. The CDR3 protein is CASSVQGLAANEQFF. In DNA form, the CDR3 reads TGTGCCAGCAGTGTACAGGGACTAGCGGCCAATGAGCAGTTCTTC.

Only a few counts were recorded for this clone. The CDR3 protein is CSVEGLRGTSSTDTQYF. Here the CDR3 DNA reads TGCAGCGTTGAGGGGCTGCGGGGAACCTCTAGCACAGATACGCAGTATTTT. The chain combines TRBV29-1 with TRBJ2-3; D is possibly TRBD2 (6 bases). V was shortened by 3 bases and J by 0 bases, with 19 bases between the two germline ends. CDR3 length: 17 amino acids. CDR1 SQVTM and CDR2 ANQGSEA come from the germline V gene.

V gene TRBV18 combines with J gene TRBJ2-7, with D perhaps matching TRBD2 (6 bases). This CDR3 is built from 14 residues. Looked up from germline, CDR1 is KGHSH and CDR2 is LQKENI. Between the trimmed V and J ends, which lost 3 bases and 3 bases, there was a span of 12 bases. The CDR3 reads CASSPGPGGYEQYF. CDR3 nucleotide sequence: TGTGCCAGCTCACCGGGCCCCGGGGGCTACGAGCAGTACTTC.

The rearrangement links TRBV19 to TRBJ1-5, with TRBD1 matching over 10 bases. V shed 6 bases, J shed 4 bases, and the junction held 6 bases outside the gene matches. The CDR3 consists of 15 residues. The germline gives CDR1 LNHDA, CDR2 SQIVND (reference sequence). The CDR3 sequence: CASRTVGQGNQPQHF. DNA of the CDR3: TGTGCCAGTAGGACCGTGGGACAGGGGAATCAGCCCCAGCATTTT.

The CDR3 sequence is CASGRTSGPPYNEQFF. The CDR3 DNA is TGTGCCAGCGGAAGGACTAGCGGTCCTCCCTACAATGAGCAGTTCTTC. The V call is TRBV25-1, the J call TRBJ2-1; 10 nucleotides align to TRBD2. Germline V lookup: CDR1 MGHDK, CDR2 SYGVNS. This CDR3 contains 16 residues. V lost 8 bases, J lost 2 bases, and 9 bases stayed unmatched.

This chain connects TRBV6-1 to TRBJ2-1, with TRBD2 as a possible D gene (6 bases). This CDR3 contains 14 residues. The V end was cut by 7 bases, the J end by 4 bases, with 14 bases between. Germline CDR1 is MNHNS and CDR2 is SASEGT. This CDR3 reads CASKRSRGYNEQFF. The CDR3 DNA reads TGTGCCAGCAAACGGTCGCGGGGATACAATGAGCAGTTCTTC.

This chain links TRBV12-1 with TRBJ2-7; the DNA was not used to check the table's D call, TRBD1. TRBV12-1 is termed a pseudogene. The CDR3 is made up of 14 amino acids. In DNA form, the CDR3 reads TGTGCCAGCACCTACAATTTGGGACATAATGAGCAGTACTTC. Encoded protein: CASTYNLGHNEQYF.

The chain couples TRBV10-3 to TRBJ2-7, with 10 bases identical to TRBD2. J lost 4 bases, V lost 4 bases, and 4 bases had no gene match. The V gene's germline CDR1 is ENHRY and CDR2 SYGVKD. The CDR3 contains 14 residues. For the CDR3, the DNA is TGTGCCATCAGTGTTTCTAGCGGGAGTTACGAGCAGTACTTC. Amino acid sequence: CAISVSSGSYEQYF.

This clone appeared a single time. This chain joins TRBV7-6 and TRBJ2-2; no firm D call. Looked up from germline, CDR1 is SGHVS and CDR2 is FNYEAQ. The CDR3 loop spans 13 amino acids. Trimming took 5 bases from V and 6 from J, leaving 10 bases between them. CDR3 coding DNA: TGTGCCAGCAGCGCTCTAGAGGCCGGGGAGCTGTTTTTT. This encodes CASSALEAGELFF.

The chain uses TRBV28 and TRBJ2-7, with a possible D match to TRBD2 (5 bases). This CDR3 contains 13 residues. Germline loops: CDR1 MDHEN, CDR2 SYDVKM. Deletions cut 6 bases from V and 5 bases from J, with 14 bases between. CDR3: CASRSLDTHEQYF. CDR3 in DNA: TGTGCCAGCAGGTCACTAGACACCCACGAGCAGTACTTC. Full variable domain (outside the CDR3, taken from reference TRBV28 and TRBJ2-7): DVKVTQSSRYLVKRTGEKVFLECVQDMDHENMFWYRQDPGLGLRLIYFSYDVKMKEKGDIPEGYSVSREKKERFSLILESASTNQTSMYLCASRSLDTHEQYFGPGTRLTVT.